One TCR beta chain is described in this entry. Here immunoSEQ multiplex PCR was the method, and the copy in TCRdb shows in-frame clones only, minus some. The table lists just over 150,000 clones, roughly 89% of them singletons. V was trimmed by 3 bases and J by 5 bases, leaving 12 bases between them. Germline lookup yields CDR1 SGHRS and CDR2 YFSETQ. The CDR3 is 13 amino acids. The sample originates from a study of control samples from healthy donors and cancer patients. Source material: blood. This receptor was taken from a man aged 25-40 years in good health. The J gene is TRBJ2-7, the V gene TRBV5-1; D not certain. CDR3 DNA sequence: TGCGCCAGCAGCTCACTCCTAGAGGACGAGCAGTACTTC. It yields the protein CASSSLLEDEQYF.